These T cell receptor beta chains were read from a single sample in a study of cytomegalovirus exposure and HLA in healthy donors. Profiling relied on immunoSEQ multiplex PCR, and the TCRdb table lists in-frame clones only, not all of them. Here the sample spans about 57,000 clones, 55% to 85% being singletons. Sequences were obtained from PBMCs. Receptor source: a woman aged 45-60 years in good health and CMV-seronegative. CDR3s include the opening cysteine and the closing phenylalanine or tryptophan. Each record gives: D gene, clone size, V gene, J gene, CDR3 protein, CDR3 DNA. A D gene is named only where the DNA matches it firmly. Size is omitted from some rows. Given values are once, few, many or a class for expanded clones.

NA	NA	TRBV5-1	TRBJ2-7	CASSFMAGTEYSYEQYF	TGCGCCAGCAGCTTTATGGCGGGGACAGAGTACTCCTACGAGCAGTACTTC
NA	NA	TRBV4-2	TRBJ2-7	CASSQDLQTYEQYF	TGTGCCAGCAGCCAAGATCTACAGACCTACGAGCAGTACTTC
TRBD1	few	TRBV5-1	TRBJ2-4	CASSSQVTGGRAKNIQYF	TGCGCCAGCAGCTCCCAGGTAACAGGGGGTAGAGCCAAAAACATTCAGTACTTC
TRBD1	NA	TRBV4-1	TRBJ1-2	CASSHPGQVKTYGYTF	TGCGCCAGCAGCCACCCAGGACAGGTTAAGACCTATGGCTACACCTTC
NA	few	TRBV6-6	TRBJ2-7	CASSREIVYEQYF	TGTGCCAGCTCGAGGGAGATTGTGTACGAGCAGTACTTC
NA	NA	TRBV18	TRBJ1-1	CASSPSTEKNTEAFF	TGTGCCAGCTCACCCTCCACAGAAAAGAACACTGAAGCTTTCTTT
TRBD1	NA	TRBV7-6	TRBJ2-3	CASSPTGKGTDTQYF	TGTGCCAGCAGCCCGACAGGGAAGGGGACAGATACGCAGTATTTT
NA	NA	TRBV29-1	TRBJ2-5	CSVGRRLETQYF	TGCAGCGTTGGGAGGAGGTTGGAGACCCAGTACTTC
NA	NA	TRBV2	TRBJ2-5	CASSEALWNRVGETQYF	TGTGCCAGCAGTGAAGCGCTCTGGAACAGGGTGGGGGAGACCCAGTACTTC
TRBD2	NA	TRBV7-2	TRBJ2-7	CASSLAVSGAFSYEQYF	TGTGCCAGCAGCTTAGCGGTGAGCGGGGCGTTTTCCTACGAGCAGTACTTC
NA	NA	TRBV6-5	TRBJ2-3	CASSLGIFSTDTQYF	TGTGCCAGCAGCCTCGGGATTTTTAGCACAGATACGCAGTATTTT
TRBD1	NA	TRBV30	TRBJ1-1	CAWSRGQGMNTEAFF	TGTGCCTGGAGTAGAGGACAGGGAATGAACACTGAAGCTTTCTTT
TRBD1	few	TRBV15	TRBJ2-3	CATSSLGQGVWDTQYF	TGTGCCACCAGCAGTCTAGGACAGGGGGTTTGGGATACGCAGTATTTT
NA	NA	TRBV27	TRBJ2-1	CASSIPSSYNEQFF	TGTGCCAGCAGTATCCCTAGCTCCTACAATGAGCAGTTCTTC
NA	few	TRBV30	TRBJ1-4	CAWSPTGEKLFF	TGTGCCTGGAGTCCAACCGGGGAAAAACTGTTTTTT
TRBD1	once	TRBV7-9	TRBJ2-1	CASSPDRGSYEQFF	TGTGCCAGCAGCCCGGACAGGGGGTCTTATGAGCAGTTCTTC
TRBD1	NA	TRBV6-4	TRBJ2-1	CASSEDRASNEQFF	TGTGCCAGCAGTGAGGACAGGGCTTCCAATGAGCAGTTCTTC
TRBD1	NA	TRBV6-1	TRBJ1-2	CASSASTGGFQGYTF	TGTGCCAGCAGTGCTTCGACAGGGGGATTTCAGGGCTACACCTTC
TRBD2	NA	TRBV7-9	TRBJ2-5	CASSPGLAGAGETQYF	TGTGCCAGCAGCCCGGGACTAGCGGGGGCGGGAGAGACCCAGTACTTC
NA	NA	TRBV10-3	TRBJ2-7	CAIRGTAPREQYF	TGTGCCATCCGGGGGACAGCTCCCCGCGAGCAGTACTTC
TRBD2	NA	TRBV13	TRBJ2-3	CASSLRAGATDTQYF	TGTGCCAGCAGCTTAAGAGCGGGAGCCACAGATACGCAGTATTTT
TRBD1	NA	TRBV28	TRBJ1-2	CASSPGQGFGGYTF	TGTGCCAGCAGTCCCGGACAGGGTTTCGGTGGCTACACCTTC
NA	NA	TRBV9	TRBJ1-5	CASSRGTDSNQPQHF	TGTGCCAGCAGCCGCGGAACTGATAGCAATCAGCCCCAGCATTTT
NA	NA	TRBV30	TRBJ1-3	CAWSEGRGNRNTIYF	TGTGCCTGGAGCGAAGGTCGGGGGAATAGGAACACCATATATTTT
NA	NA	TRBV5-4	TRBJ2-3	CASSIDGNTQYF	TGTGCCAGCAGCATTGACGGGAATACGCAGTATTTT
NA	NA	TRBV29-1	TRBJ2-5	CSVVAGQETQYF	TGCAGCGTCGTCGCGGGACAAGAGACCCAGTACTTC
TRBD2	NA	TRBV29-1	TRBJ2-3	CSVDGAREEMASGSVADTQYF	TGCAGCGTTGATGGGGCCAGGGAAGAGATGGCTAGCGGGAGCGTCGCAGATACGCAGTATTTT
NA	NA	TRBV30	TRBJ1-2	CAWSVGGEASIYGYTF	TGTGCCTGGAGTGTAGGGGGGGAGGCCTCAATCTATGGCTACACCTTC
TRBD1	NA	TRBV19	TRBJ1-5	CASSSTQGEVSQPQHF	TGTGCCAGTAGTTCCACTCAGGGGGAGGTTAGTCAGCCCCAGCATTTT
TRBD1	NA	TRBV15	TRBJ1-2	CATSSNRGYGYTF	TGTGCCACCAGCAGTAACAGGGGCTATGGCTACACCTTC
NA	NA	TRBV7-2	TRBJ1-4	CASSLETGEKLFF	TGTGCCAGCAGCTTAGAGACGGGGGAAAAACTGTTTTTT
TRBD1	NA	TRBV28	TRBJ1-1	CASRVQGAGNTEAFF	TGTGCCAGCAGGGTACAGGGGGCTGGGAACACTGAGGCTTTCTTT
TRBD1	NA	TRBV18	TRBJ2-1	CASSLNQGQYYNEQFF	TGTGCCAGCTCACTCAATCAGGGACAGTACTACAATGAGCAGTTCTTC
NA	few	TRBV6-1	TRBJ2-1	CASSELIRYNEQFF	TGTGCCAGCAGCGAACTAATCCGCTACAATGAGCAGTTCTTC
NA	NA	TRBV6-5	TRBJ1-2	CASWRVWNGYTF	TGTGCATCTTGGCGGGTATGGAATGGCTACACTTTC
NA	NA	TRBV5-1	TRBJ1-4	CASSRTEVNEKLFF	TGCGCCAGCAGCAGGACAGAGGTTAATGAAAAACTGTTTTTT
NA	many	TRBV28	TRBJ2-3	CASSLRDTQYF	TGTGCCAGCAGTTTGAGGGATACGCAGTATTTT
NA	NA	TRBV2	TRBJ1-1	CASTGWQAHTEAFF	TGTGCCAGCACAGGATGGCAGGCCCACACTGAAGCTTTCTTT
TRBD2	once	TRBV2	TRBJ2-5	CASRPSLGLAPDYF	TGTGCCAGCAGGCCTAGCCTGGGACTAGCCCCTGATTACTTC
TRBD2	NA	TRBV5-4	TRBJ2-3	CASSTAGGPLDTQYF	TGTGCCAGCAGCACAGCGGGGGGGCCATTAGATACGCAGTATTTT
NA	NA	TRBV4-2	TRBJ1-6	CASSQDSGNRVDNSPLHF	TGTGCCAGCAGCCAAGATTCGGGGAACAGGGTGGATAATTCACCCCTCCACTTT
TRBD1	NA	TRBV29-1	TRBJ2-7	CSVGRDRFYEQYF	TGCAGCGTTGGGCGGGACAGGTTCTACGAGCAGTACTTC
TRBD2	NA	TRBV28	TRBJ2-2	CASSPRLAGANTGELFF	TGTGCCAGCAGTCCCAGACTAGCGGGGGCGAACACCGGGGAGCTGTTTTTT
NA	NA	TRBV30	TRBJ1-5	CAWKSAGVGPQHF	TGTGCCTGGAAAAGTGCAGGGGTCGGACCCCAGCATTTT
NA	NA	TRBV19	TRBJ1-1	CASSSERVEAFF	TGTGCCAGTAGCTCTGAACGGGTTGAAGCTTTCTTT
NA	once	TRBV19	TRBJ2-1	CASSSRTYNEQFF	TGTGCCAGTAGTTCCCGGACTTACAATGAGCAGTTCTTC